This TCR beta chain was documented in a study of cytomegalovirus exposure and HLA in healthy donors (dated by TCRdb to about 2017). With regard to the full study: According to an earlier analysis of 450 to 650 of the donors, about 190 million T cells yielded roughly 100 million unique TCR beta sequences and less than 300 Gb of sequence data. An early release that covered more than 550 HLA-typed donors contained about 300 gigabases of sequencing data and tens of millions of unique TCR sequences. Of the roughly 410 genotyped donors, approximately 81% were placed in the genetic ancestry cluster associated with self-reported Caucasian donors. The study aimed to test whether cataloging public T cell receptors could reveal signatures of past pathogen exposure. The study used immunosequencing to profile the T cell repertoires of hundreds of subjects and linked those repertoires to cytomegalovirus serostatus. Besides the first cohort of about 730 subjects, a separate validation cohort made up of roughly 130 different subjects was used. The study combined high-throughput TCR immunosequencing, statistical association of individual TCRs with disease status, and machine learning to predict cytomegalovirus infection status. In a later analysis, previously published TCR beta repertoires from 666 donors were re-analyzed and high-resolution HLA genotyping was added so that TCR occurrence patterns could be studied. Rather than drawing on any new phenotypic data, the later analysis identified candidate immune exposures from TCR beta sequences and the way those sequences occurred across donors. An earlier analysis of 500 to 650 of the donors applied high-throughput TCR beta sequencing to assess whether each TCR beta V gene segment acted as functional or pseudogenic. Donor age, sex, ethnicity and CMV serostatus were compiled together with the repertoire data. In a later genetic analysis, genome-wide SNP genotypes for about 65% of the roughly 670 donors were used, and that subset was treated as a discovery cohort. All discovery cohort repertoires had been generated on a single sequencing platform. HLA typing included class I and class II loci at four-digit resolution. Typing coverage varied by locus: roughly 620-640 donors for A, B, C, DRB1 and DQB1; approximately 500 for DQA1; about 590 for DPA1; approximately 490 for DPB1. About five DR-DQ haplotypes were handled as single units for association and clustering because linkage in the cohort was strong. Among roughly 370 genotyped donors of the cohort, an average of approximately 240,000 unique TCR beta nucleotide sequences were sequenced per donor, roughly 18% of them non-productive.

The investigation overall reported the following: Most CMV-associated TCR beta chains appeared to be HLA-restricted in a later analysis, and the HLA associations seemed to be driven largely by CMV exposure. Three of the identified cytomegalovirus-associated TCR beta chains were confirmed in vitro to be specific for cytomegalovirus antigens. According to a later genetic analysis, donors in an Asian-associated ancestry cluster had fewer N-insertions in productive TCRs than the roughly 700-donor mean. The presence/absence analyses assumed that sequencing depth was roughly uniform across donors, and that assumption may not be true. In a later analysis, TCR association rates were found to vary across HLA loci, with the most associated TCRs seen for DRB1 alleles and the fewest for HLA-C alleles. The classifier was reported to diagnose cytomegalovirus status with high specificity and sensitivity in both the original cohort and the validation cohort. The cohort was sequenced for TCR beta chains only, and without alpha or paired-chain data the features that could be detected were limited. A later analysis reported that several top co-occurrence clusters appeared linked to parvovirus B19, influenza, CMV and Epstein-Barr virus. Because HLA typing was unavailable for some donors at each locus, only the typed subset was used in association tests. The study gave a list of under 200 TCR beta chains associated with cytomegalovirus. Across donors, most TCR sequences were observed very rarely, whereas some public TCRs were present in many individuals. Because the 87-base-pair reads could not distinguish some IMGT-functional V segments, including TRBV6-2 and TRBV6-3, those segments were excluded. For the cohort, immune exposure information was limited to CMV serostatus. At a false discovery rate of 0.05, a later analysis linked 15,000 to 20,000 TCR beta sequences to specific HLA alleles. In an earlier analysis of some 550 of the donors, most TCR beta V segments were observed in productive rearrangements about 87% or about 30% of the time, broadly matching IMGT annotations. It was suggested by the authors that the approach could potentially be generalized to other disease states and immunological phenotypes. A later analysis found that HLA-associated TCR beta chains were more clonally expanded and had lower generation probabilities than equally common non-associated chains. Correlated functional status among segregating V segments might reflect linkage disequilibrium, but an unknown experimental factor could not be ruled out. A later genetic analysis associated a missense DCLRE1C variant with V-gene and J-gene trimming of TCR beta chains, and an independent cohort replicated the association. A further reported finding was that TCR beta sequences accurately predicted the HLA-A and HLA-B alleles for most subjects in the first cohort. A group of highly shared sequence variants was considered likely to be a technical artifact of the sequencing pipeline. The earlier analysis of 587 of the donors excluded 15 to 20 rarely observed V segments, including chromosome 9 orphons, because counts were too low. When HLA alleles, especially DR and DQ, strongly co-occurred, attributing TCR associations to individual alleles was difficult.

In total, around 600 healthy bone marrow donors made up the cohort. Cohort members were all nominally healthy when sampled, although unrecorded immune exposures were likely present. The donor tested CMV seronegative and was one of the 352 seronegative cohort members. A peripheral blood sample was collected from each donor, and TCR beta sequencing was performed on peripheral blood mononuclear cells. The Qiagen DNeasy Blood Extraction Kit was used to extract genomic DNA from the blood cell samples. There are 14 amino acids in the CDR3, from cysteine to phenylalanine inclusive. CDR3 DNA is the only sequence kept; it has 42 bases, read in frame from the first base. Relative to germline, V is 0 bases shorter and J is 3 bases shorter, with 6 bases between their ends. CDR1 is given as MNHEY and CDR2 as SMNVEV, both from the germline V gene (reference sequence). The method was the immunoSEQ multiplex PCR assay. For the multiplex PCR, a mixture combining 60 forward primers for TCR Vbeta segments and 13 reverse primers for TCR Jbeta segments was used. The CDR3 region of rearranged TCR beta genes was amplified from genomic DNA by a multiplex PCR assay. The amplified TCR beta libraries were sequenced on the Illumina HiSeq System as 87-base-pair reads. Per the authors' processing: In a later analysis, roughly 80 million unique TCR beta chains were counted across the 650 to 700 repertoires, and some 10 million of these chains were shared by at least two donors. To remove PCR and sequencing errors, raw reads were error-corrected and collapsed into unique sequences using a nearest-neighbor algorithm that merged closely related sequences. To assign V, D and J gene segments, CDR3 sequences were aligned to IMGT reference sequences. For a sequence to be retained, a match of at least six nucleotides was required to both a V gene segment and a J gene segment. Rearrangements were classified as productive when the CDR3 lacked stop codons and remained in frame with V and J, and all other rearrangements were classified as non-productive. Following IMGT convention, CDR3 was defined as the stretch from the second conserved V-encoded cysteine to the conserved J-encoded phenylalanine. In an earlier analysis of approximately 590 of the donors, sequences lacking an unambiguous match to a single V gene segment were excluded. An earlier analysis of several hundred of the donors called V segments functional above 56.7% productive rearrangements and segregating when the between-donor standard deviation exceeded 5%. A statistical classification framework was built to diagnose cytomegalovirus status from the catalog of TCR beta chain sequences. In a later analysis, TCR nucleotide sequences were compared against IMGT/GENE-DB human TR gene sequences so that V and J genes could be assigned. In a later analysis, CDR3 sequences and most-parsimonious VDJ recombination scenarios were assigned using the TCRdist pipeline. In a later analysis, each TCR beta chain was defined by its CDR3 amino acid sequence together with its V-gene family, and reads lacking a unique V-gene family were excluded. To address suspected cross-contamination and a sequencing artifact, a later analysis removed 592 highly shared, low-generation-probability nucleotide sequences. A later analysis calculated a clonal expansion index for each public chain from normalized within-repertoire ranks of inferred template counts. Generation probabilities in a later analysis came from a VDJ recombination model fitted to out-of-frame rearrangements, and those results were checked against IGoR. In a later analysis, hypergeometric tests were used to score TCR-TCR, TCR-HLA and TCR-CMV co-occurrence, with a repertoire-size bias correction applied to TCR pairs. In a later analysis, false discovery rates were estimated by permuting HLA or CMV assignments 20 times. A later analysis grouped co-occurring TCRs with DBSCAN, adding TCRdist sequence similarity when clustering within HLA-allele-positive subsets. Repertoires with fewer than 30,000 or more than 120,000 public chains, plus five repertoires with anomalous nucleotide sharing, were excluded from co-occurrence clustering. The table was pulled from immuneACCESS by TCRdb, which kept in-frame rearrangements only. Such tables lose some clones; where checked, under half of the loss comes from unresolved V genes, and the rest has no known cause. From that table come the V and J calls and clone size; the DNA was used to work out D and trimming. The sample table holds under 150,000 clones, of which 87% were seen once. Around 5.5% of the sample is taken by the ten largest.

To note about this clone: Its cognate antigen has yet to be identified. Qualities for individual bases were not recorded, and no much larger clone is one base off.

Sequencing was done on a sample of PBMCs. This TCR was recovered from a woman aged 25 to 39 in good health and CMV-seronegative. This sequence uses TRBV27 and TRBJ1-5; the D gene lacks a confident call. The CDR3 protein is CASSLSQANQPQHF. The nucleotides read TGTGCCAGCAGTTTATCGCAAGCCAATCAGCCCCAGCATTTT.